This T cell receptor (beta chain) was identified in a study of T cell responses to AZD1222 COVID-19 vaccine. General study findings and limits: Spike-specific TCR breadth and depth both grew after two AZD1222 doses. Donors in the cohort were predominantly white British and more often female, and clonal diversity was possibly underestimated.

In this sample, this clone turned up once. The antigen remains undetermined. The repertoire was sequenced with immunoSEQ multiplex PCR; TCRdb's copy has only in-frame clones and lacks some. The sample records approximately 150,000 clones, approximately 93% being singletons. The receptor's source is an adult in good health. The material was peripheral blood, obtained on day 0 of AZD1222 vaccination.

The CDR3 coding sequence is TGCGCCAGCAGCCAAGAGGGACAGTCAAGTTCACCCCTCCACTTT. Residues: CASSQEGQSSSPLHF. The chain has TRBV4-3 and TRBJ1-6, with 7 bases matching TRBD1. Trimming took 0 bases from V and 9 from J; bases not matched to a gene: 5. From germline, CDR1 is LGHNA and CDR2 YSLEER. The CDR3 contains 15 residues.